This TCR beta chain was captured in a study of blood T cell repertoires in COVID-19. About the research overall: Samples representing acute and convalescent COVID-19 were sourced from the United States, Italy and Spain.

Produced via immunoSEQ multiplex PCR; TCRdb's table is partial and in-frame only. The sample contains around 200,000 clones, about 82% of which appear only once. Germline trimming cut 0 bases from V and 4 bases from J; bases unmatched to any gene: 3. The CDR3 spans 16 residues. Germline assignment: CDR1 MNHEY and CDR2 SMNVEV (reference sequence). The rearrangement uses TRBV27 and TRBJ2-1, with 10 positions matching TRBD2. Sequenced sample: PBMCs or T cells enriched from blood (not recorded which). The clonotype was recovered from a middle-aged man with acute COVID-19. The CDR3 protein is CASSLSETSGYNEQFF. In DNA, the CDR3 is TGTGCCAGCAGTTTATCAGAGACTAGCGGGTACAATGAGCAGTTCTTC.